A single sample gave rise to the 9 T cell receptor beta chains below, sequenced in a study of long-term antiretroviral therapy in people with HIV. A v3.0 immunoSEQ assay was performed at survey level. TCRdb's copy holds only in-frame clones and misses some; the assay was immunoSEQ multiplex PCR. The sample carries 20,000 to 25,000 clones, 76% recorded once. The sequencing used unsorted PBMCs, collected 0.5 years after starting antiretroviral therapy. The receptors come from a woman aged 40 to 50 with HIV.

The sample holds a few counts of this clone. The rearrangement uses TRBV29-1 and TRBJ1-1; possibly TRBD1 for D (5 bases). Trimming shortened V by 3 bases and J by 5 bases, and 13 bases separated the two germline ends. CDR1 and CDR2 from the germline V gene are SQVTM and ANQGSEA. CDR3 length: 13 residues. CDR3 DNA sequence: TGCAGCGTTGATACCTGGGGGGGAACTGAAGCTTTCTTT. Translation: CSVDTWGGTEAFF.

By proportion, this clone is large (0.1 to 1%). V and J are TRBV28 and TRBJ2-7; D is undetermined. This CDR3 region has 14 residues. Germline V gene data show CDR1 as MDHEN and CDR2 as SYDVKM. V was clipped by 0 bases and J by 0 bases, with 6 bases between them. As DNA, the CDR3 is TGTGCCAGCAGTTTATGGGTCAGCTCCTACGAGCAGTACTTC. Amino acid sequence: CASSLWVSSYEQYF.

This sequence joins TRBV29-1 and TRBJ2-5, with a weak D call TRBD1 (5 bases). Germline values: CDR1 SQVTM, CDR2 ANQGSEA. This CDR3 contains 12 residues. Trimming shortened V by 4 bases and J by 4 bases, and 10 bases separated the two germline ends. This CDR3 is CSVVQGPETQYF. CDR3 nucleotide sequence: TGCAGCGTTGTTCAGGGTCCAGAGACCCAGTACTTC.

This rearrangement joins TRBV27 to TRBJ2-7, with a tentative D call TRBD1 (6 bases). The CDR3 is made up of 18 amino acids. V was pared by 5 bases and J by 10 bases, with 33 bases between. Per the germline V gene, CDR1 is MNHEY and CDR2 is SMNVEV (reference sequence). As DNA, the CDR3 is TGTGCCAGCAGTCCCCCACATCCCTCAACCGACAGGTACCAACCTCAGTACTTC. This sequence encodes CASSPPHPSTDRYQPQYF.

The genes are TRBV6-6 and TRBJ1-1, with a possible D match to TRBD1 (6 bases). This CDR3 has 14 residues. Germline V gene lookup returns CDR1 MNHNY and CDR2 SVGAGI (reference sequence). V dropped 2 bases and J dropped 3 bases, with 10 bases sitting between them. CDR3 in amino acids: CASSYGGADTEAFF. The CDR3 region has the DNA TGTGCCAGCAGTTACGGGGGGGCTGACACTGAAGCTTTCTTT.

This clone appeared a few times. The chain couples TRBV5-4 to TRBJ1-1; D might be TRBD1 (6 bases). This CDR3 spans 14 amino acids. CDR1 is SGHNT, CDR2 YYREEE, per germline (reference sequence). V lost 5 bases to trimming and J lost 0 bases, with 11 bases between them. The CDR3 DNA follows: TGTGCCAGCAGTATACAGGGCATGAACACTGAAGCTTTCTTT. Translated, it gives CASSIQGMNTEAFF. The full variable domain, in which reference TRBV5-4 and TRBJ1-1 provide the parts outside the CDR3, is ETGVTQSPTHLIKTRGQQVTLRCSSQSGHNTVSWYQQALGQGPQFIFQYYREEENGRGNFPPRFSGLQFPNYSSELNVNALELDDSALYLCASSIQGMNTEAFFGQGTRLTVV.

CDR3 coding DNA: TGCGCCAGCAGTGATATTCTAGTTATGTCGGAAAATAATTCACCCCTCCACTTT. Residues: CASSDILVMSENNSPLHF. The rearrangement links TRBV10-2 to TRBJ1-6, with D hard to call. Trimming left V 3 bases short and J 5 bases short, with 20 bases between. The CDR3 covers 18 residues. Per the germline V gene, CDR1 is WSHSY and CDR2 is SAAADI.

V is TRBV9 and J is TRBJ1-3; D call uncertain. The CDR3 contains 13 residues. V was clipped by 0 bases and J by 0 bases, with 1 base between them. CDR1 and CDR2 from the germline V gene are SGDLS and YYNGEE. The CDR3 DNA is TGTGCCAGCAGCGTAGACTCTGGAAACACCATATATTTT. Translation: CASSVDSGNTIYF.

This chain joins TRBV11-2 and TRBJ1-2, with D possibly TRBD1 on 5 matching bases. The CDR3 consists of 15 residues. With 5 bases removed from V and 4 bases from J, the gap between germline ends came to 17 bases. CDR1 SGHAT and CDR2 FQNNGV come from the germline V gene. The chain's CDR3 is CASSLSSGPGYGYTF. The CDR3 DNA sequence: TGTGCCAGCAGCCTAAGTTCAGGGCCCGGCTATGGCTACACCTTC.